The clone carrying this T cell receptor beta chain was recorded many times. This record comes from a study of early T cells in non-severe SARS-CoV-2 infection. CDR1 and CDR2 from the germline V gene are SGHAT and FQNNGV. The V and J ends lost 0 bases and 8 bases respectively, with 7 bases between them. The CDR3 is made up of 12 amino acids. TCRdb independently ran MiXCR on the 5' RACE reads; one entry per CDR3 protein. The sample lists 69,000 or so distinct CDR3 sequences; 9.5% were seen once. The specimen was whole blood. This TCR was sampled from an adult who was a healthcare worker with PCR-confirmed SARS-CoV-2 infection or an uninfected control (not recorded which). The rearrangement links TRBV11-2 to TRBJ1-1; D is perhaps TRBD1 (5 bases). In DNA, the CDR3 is TGTGCCAGCAGCTTAGATAGGACAGAAGCTTTCTTT. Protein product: CASSLDRTEAFF.